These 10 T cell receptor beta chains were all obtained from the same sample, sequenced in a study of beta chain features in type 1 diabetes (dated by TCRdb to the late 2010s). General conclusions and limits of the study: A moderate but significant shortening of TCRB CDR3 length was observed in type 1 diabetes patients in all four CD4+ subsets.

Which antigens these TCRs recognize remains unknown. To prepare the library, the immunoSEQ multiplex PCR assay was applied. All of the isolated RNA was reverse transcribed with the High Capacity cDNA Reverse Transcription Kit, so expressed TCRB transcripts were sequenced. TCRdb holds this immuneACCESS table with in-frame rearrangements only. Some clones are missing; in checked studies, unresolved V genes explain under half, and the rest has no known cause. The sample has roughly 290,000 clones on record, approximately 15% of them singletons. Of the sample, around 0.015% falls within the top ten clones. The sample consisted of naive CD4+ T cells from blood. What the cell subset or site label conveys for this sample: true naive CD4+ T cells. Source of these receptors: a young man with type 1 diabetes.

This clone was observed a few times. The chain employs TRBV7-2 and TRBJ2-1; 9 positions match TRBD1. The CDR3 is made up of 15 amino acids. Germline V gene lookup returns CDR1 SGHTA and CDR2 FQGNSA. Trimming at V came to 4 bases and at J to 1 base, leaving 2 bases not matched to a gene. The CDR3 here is CASSSDRGSYNEQFF. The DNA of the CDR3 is TGTGCCAGCAGCTCGGACAGGGGTTCCTACAATGAGCAGTTCTTC. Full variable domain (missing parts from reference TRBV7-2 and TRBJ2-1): GAGVSQSPSNKVTEKGKDVELRCDPISGHTALYWYRQSLGQGLEFLIYFQGNSAPDKSGLPSDRFSAERTGGSVSTLTIQRTQQEDSAVYLCASSSDRGSYNEQFFGPGTRLTVL.

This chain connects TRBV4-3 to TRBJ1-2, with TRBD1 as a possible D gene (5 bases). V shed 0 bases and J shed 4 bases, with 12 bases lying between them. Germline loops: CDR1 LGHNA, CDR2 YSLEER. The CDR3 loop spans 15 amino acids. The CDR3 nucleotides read TGCGCCAGCAGCCAAGAAGTAGGGGTCGGCTATGGCTACACCTTC. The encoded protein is CASSQEVGVGYGYTF.

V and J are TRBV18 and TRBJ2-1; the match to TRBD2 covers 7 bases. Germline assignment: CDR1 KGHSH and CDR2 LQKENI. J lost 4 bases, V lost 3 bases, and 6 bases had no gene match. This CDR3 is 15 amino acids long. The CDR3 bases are TGTGCCAGCTCACCCGGAAGCGGGATATACAATGAGCAGTTCTTC. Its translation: CASSPGSGIYNEQFF.

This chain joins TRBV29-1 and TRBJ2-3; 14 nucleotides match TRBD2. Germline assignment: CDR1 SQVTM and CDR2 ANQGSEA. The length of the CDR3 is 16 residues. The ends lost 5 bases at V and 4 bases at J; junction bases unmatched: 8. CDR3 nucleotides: TGCAGCGTTTCCGGACTAGCGGGGGGACGGGCAGATACGCAGTATTTT. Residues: CSVSGLAGGRADTQYF.

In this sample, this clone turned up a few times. The CDR3 reads CASSQKKAGAFF. The CDR3 nucleotides are TGTGCCAGCAGCCAAAAAAAAGCCGGGGCTTTCTTT. The chain links TRBV14 to TRBJ1-1; unclear D gene. Trimming left V 2 bases short and J 11 bases short, with 12 bases between. CDR1 is SGHDN and CDR2 is FVKESK in the germline V gene. The CDR3 loop spans 12 amino acids.

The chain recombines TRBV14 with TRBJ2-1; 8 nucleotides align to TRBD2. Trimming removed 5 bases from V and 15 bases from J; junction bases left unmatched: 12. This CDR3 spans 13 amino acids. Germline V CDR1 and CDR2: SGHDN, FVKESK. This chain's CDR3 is CASSGGRNTQWFF. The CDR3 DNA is TGTGCCAGCAGCGGCGGGAGGAACACCCAGTGGTTCTTC.

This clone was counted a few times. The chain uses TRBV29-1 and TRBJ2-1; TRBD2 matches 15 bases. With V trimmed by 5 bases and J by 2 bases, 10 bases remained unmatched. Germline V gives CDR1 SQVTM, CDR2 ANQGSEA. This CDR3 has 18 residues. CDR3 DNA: TGCAGCGTTCCCGGGACTAGCGGGAGGACGAAAGCCTACAATGAGCAGTTCTTC. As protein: CSVPGTSGRTKAYNEQFF.

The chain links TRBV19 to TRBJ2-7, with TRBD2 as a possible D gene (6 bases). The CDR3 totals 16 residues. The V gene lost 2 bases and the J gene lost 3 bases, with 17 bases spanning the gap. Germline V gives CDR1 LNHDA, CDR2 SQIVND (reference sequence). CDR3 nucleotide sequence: TGTGCCAGTAGTATATGGCCTCCCGGGAGCGACTACGAGCAGTACTTC. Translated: CASSIWPPGSDYEQYF.

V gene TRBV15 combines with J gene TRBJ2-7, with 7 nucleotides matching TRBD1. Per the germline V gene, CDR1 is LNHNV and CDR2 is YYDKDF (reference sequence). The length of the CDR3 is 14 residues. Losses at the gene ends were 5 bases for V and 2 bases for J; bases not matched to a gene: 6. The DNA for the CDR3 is TGTGCCACCAGCCCGCGGACAGGTGCCTACGAGCAGTACTTC. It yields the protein CATSPRTGAYEQYF.

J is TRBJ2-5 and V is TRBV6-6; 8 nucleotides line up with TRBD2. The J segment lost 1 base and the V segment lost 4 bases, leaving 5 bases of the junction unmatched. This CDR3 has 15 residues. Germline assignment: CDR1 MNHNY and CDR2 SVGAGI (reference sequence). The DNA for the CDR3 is TGTGCCAGCAGTTCCCCACTAGCGGCCCAAGAGACCCAGTACTTC. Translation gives CASSSPLAAQETQYF.